One TCR beta chain is described in this entry. What it binds is unknown. The junction shows a germline mismatch at one end, possibly a read error. MiXCR, run by TCRdb on the reads, gives a single entry per CDR3 protein. The data hold around 430,000 distinct CDR3 sequences, with more than 40% observed a single time. These data originate in a study of T cell repertoires in cytomegalovirus infection. At the level of the study: In public TCR beta signatures, there were indications of both CMV infection and matching HLA type. Overall study findings and caveats: HLA-C-restricted CMV clonotypes gave the most frequent clonotype in two of eight donors. Summed public TCR beta family frequency identified CMV carriers bearing the relevant HLA.

This clonotype was obtained from a human donor in good health (CMV status not recorded). Some clones in this sample may be carry-over from other donors' samples. Sequencing used cultured PBMCs, obtained from culture after CMV antigen stimulation.

DNA for the CDR3: TGTGGCAGCAGCCCCCAAGGGTTGCCAGATACGCAGTATTTT. Translating it yields CGSSPQGLPDTQYF. The genes are TRBV11-2 and TRBJ2-3, with D hard to call. This CDR3 region has 14 residues. In germline, CDR1 is SGHAT, CDR2 FQNNGV.